What follows is one T cell receptor beta chain and its context. Clones were read by immunoSEQ multiplex PCR, and TCRdb kept only the in-frame ones, dropping some. The data contain nearly 100,000 clones, 75% to 90% of them seen just once; the ten biggest clones take up about 1.7%. The sample belongs to a study of blood T cell repertoires in COVID-19. With V trimmed by 0 bases and J by 6 bases, 4 bases remained unmatched. CDR3 length: 14 amino acids. The germline V gene encodes CDR1 MNHNS and CDR2 SASEGT. The sequenced sample consisted of peripheral blood. This clonotype originated in a man at least 80 years old with acute or convalescent COVID-19. The chain carries TRBV6-1 and TRBJ2-5; 7 nucleotides agree with TRBD2. This CDR3 is CASSEAGGRQTQYF. The CDR3 DNA follows: TGTGCCAGCAGTGAAGCGGGAGGGAGACAGACCCAGTACTTC.